This record covers a single T cell receptor beta chain. Its target is unknown. The data originate from a study of cytomegalovirus exposure and HLA in healthy donors. Study overall: Inside one of the first data releases sat some 85 million unique TCRs taken from HLA-typed donors. Study conclusions and caveats: Certain sequence variants were highly shared and formed a cluster, and this cluster was likely a sequencing artifact. Near-uniform donor sequencing depth was presumed by presence/absence analyses.

Trimming left V 3 bases short and J 4 bases short, with 13 bases between. The CDR3 covers 14 residues. Germline loops: CDR1 MDHEN, CDR2 SYDVKM. Primers for the PCR totalled 60 Vbeta and 13 Jbeta. Clones were sequenced by immunoSEQ multiplex PCR, and TCRdb holds only the in-frame ones, with some missing. The table includes around 98,000 clones, approximately 70% detected once. The TCR originated in a man between 45 and 60 years old in good health and CMV-seronegative. This chain uses TRBV28 with TRBJ2-7; D is perhaps TRBD2 (6 bases). Sequenced sample: PBMCs. In DNA form, the CDR3 reads TGTGCCAGCAGTTTGCGGGGAGTTATTTACGAGCAGTACTTC. This translates into CASSLRGVIYEQYF.